The rows below give T cell receptor beta chains drawn from one sample of a study of immune evolution from preneoplasia to lung adenocarcinoma. This table comes from immunoSEQ multiplex PCR, and its TCRdb copy is limited to in-frame clones, with some not included. The table has some 9,900 clones, 70% to 80% seen once. Sequencing used FFPE minimally invasive lung adenocarcinoma tissue. These TCRs come from a person aged 70 to 85 with lung adenocarcinoma. CDR3s include the opening cysteine and the closing phenylalanine or tryptophan. D genes are given only for firm matches. Rows may omit the clone size; those that give it use once, few, many or a size class.

j_gene | abundance | v_gene | d_gene | len | CDR3aa | CDR3nt
TRBJ2-1 | NA | TRBV29-1 | TRBD2 | 15 | CSVGSAGGSYNEQFF | TGCAGCGTTGGTTCGGCGGGAGGCTCCTACAATGAGCAGTTCTTC
TRBJ2-5 | NA | TRBV7-9 | TRBD2 | 15 | CASSPGSGGGETQYF | TGTGCCAGCAGCCCTGGCTCGGGGGGAGGGGAGACCCAGTACTTC
TRBJ2-7 | NA | TRBV6-4 | NA | 14 | CASSDTGGAYEQYF | TGTGCCAGCAGTGACACCGGGGGAGCCTACGAGCAGTACTTC
TRBJ1-1 | NA | TRBV2 | NA | 14 | CASSAWAQNTEAFF | TGTGCCAGCAGTGCCTGGGCACAGAACACTGAAGCTTTCTTT
TRBJ2-1 | NA | TRBV7-3 | NA | 13 | CASSLMALSEQFF | TGTGCCAGCAGCTTAATGGCCTTGTCTGAGCAGTTCTTC
TRBJ2-3 | NA | TRBV7-3 | NA | 14 | CASSLTRQTDTQYF | TGTGCCAGCAGCTTAACGAGGCAGACAGATACGCAGTATTTT
TRBJ1-5 | NA | TRBV19 | TRBD1 | 14 | CASSITGGNQPQHF | TGTGCCAGTAGTATAACAGGGGGTAATCAGCCCCAGCATTTT
TRBJ2-3 | NA | TRBV7-6 | NA | 14 | CASSLSIGADTQYF | TGTGCCAGCAGCTTAAGCATTGGGGCGGATACGCAGTATTTT
TRBJ2-1 | NA | TRBV5-1 | TRBD2 | 16 | CASRSDWTSGRDEQFF | TGCGCCAGCAGATCCGACTGGACTAGCGGGAGGGATGAGCAGTTCTTC
TRBJ1-6 | NA | TRBV30 | NA | 13 | CARSGTDNSPLHF | TGTGCCCGGAGTGGGACTGACAATTCACCCCTCCACTTT
TRBJ2-5 | NA | TRBV7-9 | NA | 15 | CASSSDFRYQETQYF | TGTGCCAGCAGCTCCGACTTCAGGTACCAAGAGACCCAGTACTTC
TRBJ2-5 | NA | TRBV7-9 | NA | 17 | CASSLFLTRELPETQYF | TGTGCCAGCAGCTTATTTCTGACCCGGGAACTACCAGAGACCCAGTACTTC
TRBJ2-7 | NA | TRBV2 | NA | 12 | CAVFGRTEEQYF | TGTGCCGTCTTCGGGCGGACCGAGGAGCAGTACTTC
TRBJ2-1 | NA | TRBV7-2 | NA | 15 | CASSEDWSSYNEQFF | TGTGCCAGCAGCGAGGACTGGAGCTCCTACAATGAGCAGTTCTTC
TRBJ1-6 | NA | TRBV9 | NA | 15 | CASSVFWQLNSPLHF | TGTGCCAGCAGCGTTTTCTGGCAGCTAAATTCACCCCTCCACTTT
TRBJ2-1 | once | TRBV19 | NA | 11 | CASSIAERQFF | TGTGCCAGTAGTATAGCTGAGCGGCAGTTCTTC
TRBJ2-7 | NA | TRBV7-8 | NA | 17 | CASSSLLIPGIRYEQYF | TGTGCCAGCAGCTCGTTATTAATACCAGGGATCAGGTACGAGCAGTACTTC
TRBJ2-7 | NA | TRBV4-3 | TRBD2 | 17 | CASSQGIGTSGAYEQYF | TGCGCCAGCAGCCAAGGTATCGGGACTAGCGGGGCCTACGAGCAGTACTTC
TRBJ1-5 | NA | TRBV27 | NA | 15 | CASSLSWGAGQPQHF | TGTGCCAGCAGTTTATCATGGGGGGCGGGTCAGCCCCAGCATTTT
TRBJ1-2 | few | TRBV27 | NA | 13 | CASATGGRYGYTF | TGTGCCAGCGCCACGGGGGGCCGCTATGGCTACACCTTC
TRBJ1-1 | once | TRBV11-2 | NA | 15 | CASSFRDLVNTEAFF | TGTGCCAGCAGCTTCCGGGACCTAGTTAACACTGAAGCTTTCTTT
TRBJ2-1 | few | TRBV7-9 | TRBD1 | 15 | CASSSRQGGYNEQFF | TGTGCCAGCAGCTCCCGACAGGGGGGTTACAATGAGCAGTTCTTC
TRBJ1-1 | NA | TRBV6-1 | NA | 17 | CASSAGGGFLMNTEAFF | TGTGCCAGCAGTGCGGGCGGGGGGTTTTTAATGAACACTGAAGCTTTCTTT
TRBJ1-5 | NA | TRBV28 | NA | 14 | CASSPHQGQQPQHF | TGTGCCAGCAGTCCCCACCAAGGGCAGCAGCCCCAGCATTTT
TRBJ1-2 | NA | TRBV7-9 | NA | 15 | CASSLEVTLGYGYTF | TGTGCCAGCAGCTTAGAGGTCACCCTAGGCTATGGCTACACCTTC
TRBJ2-5 | NA | TRBV5-1 | NA | 14 | CASSKGSIQETQYF | TGCGCCAGCAGCAAGGGATCAATCCAAGAGACCCAGTACTTC
TRBJ1-5 | NA | TRBV2 | NA | 11 | CASSDPDPQHF | TGTGCCAGCAGTGACCCCGATCCCCAGCATTTT
TRBJ1-6 | NA | TRBV10-3 | NA | 13 | CAISEVRGSPLHF | TGTGCCATCAGTGAGGTACGGGGCTCACCCCTCCACTTT
TRBJ1-6 | NA | TRBV5-1 | TRBD1 | 15 | CASNRDRGPNSPLHF | TGCGCCAGCAACCGGGACAGGGGGCCGAATTCACCCCTCCACTTT
TRBJ1-2 | NA | TRBV28 | TRBD1 | 15 | CASSFWKGARFGYTF | TGTGCCAGCAGTTTTTGGAAGGGGGCGCGGTTTGGCTACACCTTC
TRBJ1-2 | few | TRBV7-2 | TRBD1 | 14 | CASSPRTGNYGYTF | TGTGCCAGCAGCCCTCGGACAGGGAACTATGGCTACACCTTC
TRBJ1-2 | once | TRBV7-9 | NA | 15 | CASSLSAMGVDGYTF | TGTGCCAGCAGCTTATCCGCTATGGGAGTCGACGGCTACACCTTC
TRBJ1-1 | NA | TRBV18 | NA | 13 | CASSPPENTEAFF | TGTGCCAGCTCACCCCCGGAAAACACTGAAGCTTTCTTT
TRBJ1-1 | few | TRBV5-4 | NA | 15 | CASSLDLMGRSYEFF | TGTGCCAGCAGCTTGGACCTTATGGGTAGGTCGTATGAGTTCTTT
TRBJ2-7 | NA | TRBV7-9 | TRBD1 | 13 | CASSSTGDHEQYF | TGTGCCAGCAGCTCAACAGGGGACCACGAGCAGTACTTC
TRBJ2-7 | NA | TRBV5-4 | TRBD1 | 18 | CASSLIGGAGTDIYEQYF | TGTGCCAGCAGCTTGATAGGGGGAGCCGGGACAGATATATACGAGCAGTACTTC
TRBJ2-7 | NA | TRBV5-1 | TRBD1 | 13 | CASKIDRGGEQYF | TGCGCCAGCAAAATAGACAGGGGGGGCGAGCAGTACTTC
TRBJ2-5 | NA | TRBV9 | TRBD2 | 14 | CASSSSSSGETQYF | TGTGCCAGCAGCTCTTCCTCTAGCGGAGAGACCCAGTACTTC